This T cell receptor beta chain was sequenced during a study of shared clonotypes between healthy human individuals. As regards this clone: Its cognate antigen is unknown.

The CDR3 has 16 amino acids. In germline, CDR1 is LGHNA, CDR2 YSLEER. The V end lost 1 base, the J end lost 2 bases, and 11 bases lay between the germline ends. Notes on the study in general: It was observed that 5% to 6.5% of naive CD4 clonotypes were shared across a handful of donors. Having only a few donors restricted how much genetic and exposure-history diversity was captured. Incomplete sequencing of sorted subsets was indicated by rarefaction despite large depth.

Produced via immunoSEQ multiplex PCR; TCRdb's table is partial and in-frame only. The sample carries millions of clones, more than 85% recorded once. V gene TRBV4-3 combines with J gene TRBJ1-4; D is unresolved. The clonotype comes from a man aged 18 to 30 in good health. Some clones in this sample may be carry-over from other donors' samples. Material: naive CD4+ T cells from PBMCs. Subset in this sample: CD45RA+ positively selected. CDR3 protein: CASSQVAGRTNEKLFF. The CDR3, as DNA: TGCGCCAGCAGCCAAGTTGCGGGCAGGACTAATGAAAAACTGTTTTTT.